This T cell receptor (beta chain) comes out of a study of graft-versus-host responses after intestinal transplantation. Germline lookup yields CDR1 MNHNY and CDR2 SVGAGI (reference sequence). V lost 0 bases to trimming and J lost 7 bases, with 7 bases between them. The CDR3 is made up of 12 amino acids. Notes on this clone: The target antigen is unknown.

Sequenced by immunoSEQ multiplex PCR; TCRdb stores in-frame clones only, minus some. The repertoire holds about 90,000 clones, with 75% to 90% as singletons. Study conclusions and caveats: Peak circulating GvH clone levels tracked with early post-transplant HvG declines. Recipient marrow showed GvH clones, some seen first in ileum or blood.

This sequence was found in a human donor who received an intestinal transplant. The input for sequencing was unstimulated CD8+ T cells sorted from spleen or lymph node cells, taken before intestinal transplant. The V call is TRBV6-6, the J call TRBJ2-7; D is unclear. The CDR3 DNA is TGTGCCAGCAGTTACTCCCAGGAGGAGCAGTACTTC. Amino acid sequence: CASSYSQEEQYF.